What follows are 10 T cell receptor beta chains derived from one specimen sequenced in a study of cytomegalovirus exposure and HLA in healthy donors. PCR used 60 Vbeta primers and 13 Jbeta primers. Using immunoSEQ multiplex PCR, the repertoire was profiled, and TCRdb retains in-frame clones only, with some absent. The data contain under 150,000 clones, about 84% of them singletons. Sequencing was carried out using PBMCs. Receptors were obtained from a woman aged 40 to 49 in good health and CMV-seropositive.

Remarks on this clone: One end of the junction is discordant with germline, which a read error may explain. V usage is TRBV11-2 and J usage is TRBJ2-7; no clear D. Germline lookup yields CDR1 SGHAT and CDR2 FQNNGV. The CDR3 consists of 14 residues. DNA of the CDR3: TGTGCCAGCAGCTTAGGTCCAGGTTCCTTCGAGCAGTACTTC. It yields the protein CASSLGPGSFEQYF.

Points on this clone: Additional DNA sequences in this sample encode the identical CDR3. This sequence joins TRBV5-1 and TRBJ1-5; maybe TRBD1 (6 bases). CDR3 length: 15 residues. Germline assignment: CDR1 SGHRS and CDR2 YFSETQ. With 4 bases removed from V and 4 bases from J, the gap between germline ends came to 15 bases. The CDR3 DNA follows: TGCGCCAGCAGCCCGGGAGGGGGGCGGAATCAGCCCCAGCATTTT. Protein product: CASSPGGGRNQPQHF.

The V and J genes are TRBV21-1 and TRBJ2-1; the table's D call of TRBD1 was not tested on the DNA. TRBV21-1 is annotated as a pseudogene. This CDR3 is built from 17 residues. Here the CDR3 reads CASRMTARISSYNEQFF. For the CDR3, the DNA is TGTGCCAGCAGAATGACAGCCCGAATAAGCTCCTACAATGAGCAGTTCTTC.

This chain connects TRBV27 to TRBJ2-6, with 7 positions matching TRBD1. Germline V lookup: CDR1 MNHEY, CDR2 SMNVEV (reference sequence). The CDR3 length is 14 residues. Trimming removed 11 bases from V and 2 bases from J; junction bases left unmatched: 6. CDR3 DNA: TGTGCCGGTCCAACAGGGGCTGGGGCCAACGTCCTGACTTTC. Amino acids: CAGPTGAGANVLTF.

V and J are TRBV7-8 and TRBJ2-3, with 8 bases lining up with TRBD1. This CDR3 contains 16 residues. Germline lookup yields CDR1 SGHVS and CDR2 FQNEAQ. J gave up 2 bases and V 5 bases, and 9 bases lay outside the gene matches. Here the CDR3 DNA reads TGTGCCAGCAGCCTCGGGACAGGAGGGTACACAGATACGCAGTATTTT. Its protein product is CASSLGTGGYTDTQYF.

The chain carries TRBV18 and TRBJ2-5, with TRBD2 matching over 7 bases. CDR1 and CDR2 from the germline V gene are KGHSH and LQKENI. V shed 0 bases and J 5 bases; nucleotides not matched to a gene: 15. The CDR3 spans 18 residues. For the CDR3, the DNA is TGTGCCAGCTCACCACCGTCGGGTGGCGGGAGCCCCTGGGAGACCCAGTACTTC. This translates into CASSPPSGGGSPWETQYF.

The rearrangement links TRBV6-5 to TRBJ1-3, with a possible D match to TRBD1 (5 bases). Trimming cost V 7 bases and J 2 bases, with 12 bases left between them. Looked up from germline, CDR1 is MNHEY and CDR2 is SVGAGI. This CDR3 comprises 14 residues. CDR3 residues: CASTRGEAGNTIYF. The CDR3, as DNA: TGTGCCAGCACTCGAGGGGAGGCTGGAAACACCATATATTTT.

The chain has TRBV27 and TRBJ2-2, with 10 bases identical to TRBD2. The germline V gene has CDR1 MNHEY and CDR2 SMNVEV (reference sequence). V lost 5 bases to trimming and J lost 6 bases; unmatched junction nucleotides: 12. The CDR3 has 17 amino acids. CDR3 residues: CASSRRTSGRGAGELFF. DNA for the CDR3: TGTGCCAGCAGTCGTAGGACTAGCGGCCGAGGAGCCGGGGAGCTGTTTTTT.

The chain employs TRBV4-2 and TRBJ2-2, with a possible D match to TRBD2 (6 bases). V was clipped by 1 base and J by 2 bases, with 11 bases between them. The CDR3 totals 16 residues. In germline, CDR1 is LGHNA, CDR2 YNFKEQ. The CDR3 sequence: CASSQGGELNTGELFF. DNA of the CDR3: TGTGCCAGCAGCCAAGGGGGGGAGTTAAACACCGGGGAGCTGTTTTTT.

This clone was observed a single time. The V gene is TRBV28, the J gene TRBJ2-6; perhaps TRBD2 as D (5 bases). This CDR3 is built from 15 residues. Trimming removed 4 bases at V and 0 bases at J, with 7 bases between. The V gene's germline CDR1 is MDHEN and CDR2 SYDVKM. The CDR3 coding sequence is TGTGCCAGCAGTTCTACTAGCTCTGGGGCCAACGTCCTGACTTTC. Amino acids: CASSSTSSGANVLTF.